These T cell receptor beta chains were read from a single sample in a study of blood T cell repertoires in COVID-19. Clones were sequenced by immunoSEQ multiplex PCR, and TCRdb holds only the in-frame ones, with some missing. The sample consists of some 45,000 clones, about 83% of them appearing once. Source material: peripheral blood. The receptors shown here come from a man older than 75 in a cohort sampled during active COVID-19. CDR3s include the opening cysteine and the closing phenylalanine or tryptophan. Each record gives: V gene, J gene, clone size, D gene, CDR3 protein, CDR3 DNA. D genes are given only for firm matches. For some rows the clone size is stated as once, few or many, or as a class when expanded; others skip it.

v_gene: TRBV6-5; j_gene: TRBJ2-5; abundance: NA; d_gene: NA; CDR3aa: CATARVMGETQYF; CDR3nt: TGTGCCACCGCCAGGGTTATGGGGGAGACCCAGTACTTC
v_gene: TRBV10-1; j_gene: TRBJ2-3; abundance: once; d_gene: TRBD1; CDR3aa: CASSESGTGSPDTQYF; CDR3nt: TGCGCCAGCAGTGAGTCGGGGACAGGGAGTCCAGATACGCAGTATTTT
v_gene: TRBV7-2; j_gene: TRBJ2-7; abundance: NA; d_gene: TRBD2; CDR3aa: CASSLVPGGGYEQYF; CDR3nt: TGTGCCAGCAGCTTAGTCCCGGGAGGGGGGTACGAGCAGTACTTC
v_gene: TRBV3-1/TRBV3-2; j_gene: TRBJ2-7; abundance: NA; d_gene: TRBD1; CDR3aa: CASSSGTGAYEQYF; CDR3nt: TGTGCCAGCAGTTCTGGGACAGGGGCCTACGAGCAGTACTTC
v_gene: TRBV5-5; j_gene: TRBJ1-1; abundance: NA; d_gene: TRBD1; CDR3aa: CASSLGQGAEGAFF; CDR3nt: TGTGCCAGCAGCTTGGGCCAGGGGGCTGAGGGGGCTTTCTTT
v_gene: TRBV27; j_gene: TRBJ2-5; abundance: NA; d_gene: TRBD1; CDR3aa: CASSLYGLDRQETQYF; CDR3nt: TGTGCCAGCAGTTTATACGGTCTGGACAGGCAAGAGACCCAGTACTTC
v_gene: TRBV20-1; j_gene: TRBJ2-7; abundance: NA; d_gene: NA; CDR3aa: CSARGQGEQYF; CDR3nt: TGCAGTGCTAGAGGGCAGGGCGAGCAGTACTTC
v_gene: TRBV19; j_gene: TRBJ1-1; abundance: NA; d_gene: TRBD1; CDR3aa: CASSIRSGGAGTEAFF; CDR3nt: TGTGCCAGTAGTATAAGGTCAGGGGGCGCCGGGACTGAAGCTTTCTTT
v_gene: TRBV5-8; j_gene: TRBJ2-7; abundance: NA; d_gene: NA; CDR3aa: CASSVTGQSAHEQYF; CDR3nt: TGTGCCAGCAGTGTGACCGGACAATCAGCCCACGAGCAGTACTTC
v_gene: TRBV30; j_gene: TRBJ2-2; abundance: NA; d_gene: NA; CDR3aa: CAWTTGFWTGELFF; CDR3nt: TGTGCCTGGACCACAGGGTTCTGGACCGGGGAGCTGTTTTTT
v_gene: TRBV2; j_gene: TRBJ2-1; abundance: NA; d_gene: TRBD2; CDR3aa: CASTGLAGGLEQFF; CDR3nt: TGTGCCAGCACGGGACTAGCGGGAGGATTAGAGCAGTTCTTC
v_gene: TRBV6-4; j_gene: TRBJ2-3; abundance: once; d_gene: NA; CDR3aa: CASSDKWGQRTDTQYF; CDR3nt: TGTGCCAGCAGTGACAAGTGGGGACAACGCACAGATACGCAGTATTTT
v_gene: TRBV11-3; j_gene: TRBJ2-1; abundance: NA; d_gene: TRBD2; CDR3aa: CASSPSPASGLNEQFF; CDR3nt: TGTGCCAGCAGCCCCAGCCCAGCTAGCGGTCTCAATGAGCAGTTCTTC
v_gene: TRBV28; j_gene: TRBJ1-2; abundance: NA; d_gene: TRBD1; CDR3aa: CASNRDRAGYTF; CDR3nt: TGTGCCAGCAATAGGGACAGGGCTGGCTACACCTTC
v_gene: TRBV5-6; j_gene: TRBJ2-7; abundance: few; d_gene: NA; CDR3aa: CASSFSRYEQYF; CDR3nt: TGTGCCAGCAGCTTTTCCAGGTACGAGCAGTACTTC
v_gene: TRBV9; j_gene: TRBJ2-3; abundance: NA; d_gene: NA; CDR3aa: CASSVKLPSGTDTQYF; CDR3nt: TGTGCCAGCAGCGTAAAGCTCCCGTCGGGCACAGATACGCAGTATTTT
v_gene: TRBV5-1; j_gene: TRBJ1-1; abundance: NA; d_gene: NA; CDR3aa: CASSLQGLGQERAFF; CDR3nt: TGCGCCAGCAGCTTGCAGGGGCTCGGGCAAGAGAGAGCTTTCTTT
v_gene: TRBV7-2; j_gene: TRBJ2-7; abundance: NA; d_gene: NA; CDR3aa: CASSLGLVREQYF; CDR3nt: TGTGCCAGCAGCTTAGGATTAGTACGCGAGCAGTACTTC
v_gene: TRBV3-1/TRBV3-2; j_gene: TRBJ1-2; abundance: NA; d_gene: TRBD1; CDR3aa: CASSQGGTGGTRGYTF; CDR3nt: TGTGCCAGCAGCCAAGGAGGGACAGGGGGAACGCGTGGCTACACCTTC
v_gene: TRBV2; j_gene: TRBJ1-3; abundance: once; d_gene: NA; CDR3aa: CASSALMGGATGNTIYF; CDR3nt: TGTGCCAGCAGTGCGCTAATGGGGGGGGCAACTGGAAACACCATATATTTT
v_gene: TRBV5-1; j_gene: TRBJ2-3; abundance: once; d_gene: TRBD2; CDR3aa: CASSPPPLTSGKLTDTQYF; CDR3nt: TGCGCCAGCAGCCCGCCCCCTTTAACTAGCGGGAAATTGACAGATACGCAGTATTTT
v_gene: TRBV18; j_gene: TRBJ1-3; abundance: NA; d_gene: NA; CDR3aa: CASSPFSSQGIKPNTIYF; CDR3nt: TGTGCCAGCTCACCATTCTCTTCCCAGGGGATCAAACCGAACACCATATATTTT
v_gene: TRBV6-2/TRBV6-3; j_gene: TRBJ2-5; abundance: NA; d_gene: TRBD1; CDR3aa: CASSYSAGTGGKETQYF; CDR3nt: TGTGCCAGCAGTTACTCCGCCGGGACAGGGGGAAAAGAGACCCAGTACTTC
v_gene: TRBV18; j_gene: TRBJ1-2; abundance: NA; d_gene: NA; CDR3aa: CASSPPAPNYGYTF; CDR3nt: TGTGCCAGCTCACCACCGGCACCTAACTATGGCTACACCTTC
v_gene: TRBV28; j_gene: TRBJ2-5; abundance: NA; d_gene: NA; CDR3aa: CASRRRVVGETQYF; CDR3nt: TGTGCCAGCAGACGCCGGGTAGTTGGAGAGACCCAGTACTTC
v_gene: TRBV7-2; j_gene: TRBJ2-3; abundance: NA; d_gene: NA; CDR3aa: CASSLGVWERTTDTQYF; CDR3nt: TGTGCCAGCAGCTTAGGGGTATGGGAGCGGACCACAGATACGCAGTATTTT
v_gene: TRBV24-1; j_gene: TRBJ2-3; abundance: NA; d_gene: TRBD2; CDR3aa: CATSDSHGGSTDTQYF; CDR3nt: TGTGCCACCAGTGATTCCCACGGGGGGAGCACAGATACGCAGTATTTT